This T cell receptor (beta chain) was sequenced during a study of siplizumab effects on memory and regulatory T cells. General observations from the study: Naive-or-memory phenotypes were unassignable for roughly 75-95% of proliferating CD4+ or CD8+ clones. Under siplizumab, alloreactive sequences traced to unstimulated CD4+ memory cells were significantly reduced. The study did not confirm that proliferating Tregs from siplizumab cultures were suppressive.

Per sample, the assay covered 90,000 to 100,000 TCR templates. Produced via immunoSEQ multiplex PCR; TCRdb's table is partial and in-frame only. The sample has 100,000 to 120,000 clones, just over 90% seen once. Per germline, CDR1 SGHTA and CDR2 FQGNSA. Trimming took 1 base from V and 3 from J; bases not matched to a gene: 3. The CDR3 extends over 15 amino acids. As to this clone: Its antigen is still unknown.

Sequenced sample: CD4+ T cells sorted from blood. This clonotype was obtained from a human donor in good health. The J gene is TRBJ2-3, the V gene TRBV7-2; 8 nucleotides match TRBD2. Here the CDR3 DNA reads TGTGCCAGCAGCTTAGTCGGCGGGAGGACAGATACGCAGTATTTT. Translating gives CASSLVGGRTDTQYF. The full variable domain, in which reference TRBV7-2 and TRBJ2-3 provide the parts outside the CDR3, is GAGVSQSPSNKVTEKGKDVELRCDPISGHTALYWYRQSLGQGLEFLIYFQGNSAPDKSGLPSDRFSAERTGGSVSTLTIQRTQQEDSAVYLCASSLVGGRTDTQYFGPGTRLTVL.